This T cell receptor (beta chain) was captured in a study of post-analysis software for immune sequencing data. As regards this clonotype: No antigen is known for it.

Study-level findings and limits: Batch-matched samples strongly co-clustered by F measure.

Every TCR beta cDNA library bore unique molecular identifiers. TCRdb fed the PCR reads into MiXCR, producing one record per CDR3 protein. This sample yields 650,000 to 850,000 distinct CDR3 sequences, of which around 46% are seen a single time; roughly 4.9% belongs to the top ten. The clonotype comes from a girl between 5 and 17 years old with multiple sclerosis. What was sequenced was blood.

This chain's CDR3 is CASSPLASGLKQETQYF. The DNA of the CDR3 is TGTGCCAGCTCACCACTGGCTTCGGGACTAAAACAAGAGACCCAGTACTTC. The rearrangement uses TRBV18 and TRBJ2-7, with TRBD2 identical over 7 bases. TRBJ2-5 explains the end of the DNA better; the J call may be wrong. The CDR3 loop spans 17 amino acids. Germline lookup yields CDR1 KGHSH and CDR2 LQKENI.